This TCR beta chain was captured by sequencing in a study of blood T cell repertoires in COVID-19. Across the whole study: Whether acute or convalescent, the COVID-19 samples came from the United States, Italy and Spain. T cells, B-cell-depleted T cells, or PBMCs supplied cDNA or gDNA.

The authors' processing: Reference gene primer amplification yielded estimated nucleated cell counts. The protocol was immunoSEQ multiplex PCR, while the TCRdb copy is restricted to in-frame clones and leaves out a portion. V, J and clone size are taken as reported in that table, and D and trimming were inferred from the DNA itself. The sample lists about 180,000 clones, approximately 88% occurring once. V was pared by 8 bases and J by 3 bases, with 14 bases between. The CDR3 spans 13 residues. Germline V lookup: CDR1 MNHEY, CDR2 SVGAGI. The sequence was collected from a woman in her fifties or sixties with acute or convalescent COVID-19. Sample: peripheral blood. The chain is built from TRBV6-5 and TRBJ2-7; a weak D match, TRBD2 (6 bases). CDR3 amino acids: CASRAGLSYEQYF. The CDR3 DNA follows: TGTGCCAGCCGGGCGGGACTCAGCTACGAGCAGTACTTC.